The 25 T cell receptor beta chains reported below all come from one sample, sequenced in a study of CD8 T cells in ankylosing spondylitis. TCRdb re-derived calls from the 5' RACE reads in MiXCR, one entry per CDR3 protein. The sample yields 350,000 or so distinct CDR3 sequences, about 15% seen once. The sequenced sample consisted of blood, either unsorted or a sorted T cell fraction (not recorded which). These TCRs come from a male donor with ankylosing spondylitis or in good health (not recorded which).

The CDR3 DNA sequence: TGCAGTGCTAGTTCGGATCCCTATGGCTACACCTTC. Its protein is CSASSDPYGYTF. This chain uses TRBV20-1 with TRBJ1-2, with D unclear. There are 12 residues in the CDR3. In germline, CDR1 is DFQATT, CDR2 SNEGSKA (reference sequence). The V gene lost 3 bases and the J gene lost 4 bases, with 9 bases spanning the gap.

The rearrangement uses TRBV5-1 and TRBJ2-1; D is possibly TRBD1 (5 bases). V was shortened by 0 bases and J by 5 bases, with 12 bases between the two germline ends. This CDR3 is built from 15 residues. Germline V gene sequence: CDR1 SGHRS, CDR2 YFSETQ. Written as DNA, the CDR3 is TGCGCCAGCAGCTTGGGGGCAGGGTACAACAATGAGCAGTTCTTC. Protein product: CASSLGAGYNNEQFF.

The chain joins TRBV20-1 to TRBJ1-5; no clear D gene. Deletions cut 3 bases from V and 4 bases from J, with 16 bases between. Germline V lookup: CDR1 DFQATT, CDR2 SNEGSKA (reference sequence). The CDR3 sequence is 15 residues long. The CDR3 loop reads CSARGGRGVNQPQHF. CDR3 nucleotide sequence: TGCAGTGCTAGGGGAGGACGAGGCGTTAATCAGCCCCAGCATTTT.

The chain has TRBV7-6 and TRBJ1-1; D uncertain. CDR3 length equals 15 residues. CDR1 and CDR2 from the germline V gene are SGHVS and FNYEAQ. V was shortened by 2 bases and J by 4 bases, with 14 bases between the two germline ends. This CDR3 reads CASSLRGRSSTEAFF. CDR3 DNA sequence: TGTGCCAGCAGCTTAAGAGGTAGATCCAGCACTGAAGCTTTCTTT.

This clonotype has more than one count but fewer than ten. The genes are TRBV5-5 and TRBJ2-7; D perhaps matches TRBD2 (6 bases). The V end was cut by 1 base, the J end by 5 bases, with 10 bases between. Per germline, CDR1 SGHKS and CDR2 YYEKEE (reference sequence). The CDR3 covers 13 residues. Written as DNA, the CDR3 is TGTGCCAGCAGCTTGCCTAGCGTGCACGAGCAGTACTTC. Protein product: CASSLPSVHEQYF.

The J gene is TRBJ2-1, the V gene TRBV3-1, with D uncertain. Germline V gene data show CDR1 as LGHDT and CDR2 as YNNKEL (reference sequence). The CDR3 runs to 13 residues. V gave up 4 bases and J gave up 8 bases, with 12 bases separating them. Here the CDR3 DNA reads TGTGCCAGCAGCCGCTCCCTCATGGATGAGCAGTTCTTC. Translation gives CASSRSLMDEQFF.

This chain links TRBV30 with TRBJ2-3; 9 nucleotides match TRBD2. Germline assignment: CDR1 GTSNPN and CDR2 SVGIG (reference sequence). The junction had 1 base not matched to a gene; V was cut back by 3 bases and J by 0 bases. CDR3 length equals 14 residues. In nucleotides, the CDR3 is TGTGCCTGGAGGCTAGCGGGAAGCACAGATACGCAGTATTTT. This sequence encodes CAWRLAGSTDTQYF.

This chain uses TRBV10-2 with TRBJ2-3, with D possibly TRBD1 on 6 matching bases. V was cut by 2 bases and J by 7 bases, with 19 bases left in between. Germline V lookup: CDR1 WSHSY, CDR2 SAAADI. This CDR3 contains 16 residues. For the CDR3, the DNA is TGCGCCAGCAGTGAGGTCCTTCGACAGGTCGGAAATACGCAGTATTTT. Its protein is CASSEVLRQVGNTQYF.

The genes are TRBV10-3 and TRBJ1-3; no clear D gene. CDR1 and CDR2 from the germline V gene are ENHRY and SYGVKD. There are 16 residues in the CDR3. V lost 5 bases and J lost 0, with 14 bases in between. This CDR3 reads CAISPLEGGSGNTIYF. The CDR3 nucleotides read TGTGCCATCAGTCCGTTGGAGGGAGGCTCTGGAAACACCATATATTTT.

The CDR3 DNA is TGTGCCACCGTAAACAGGGTTGACACCGGGGAGCTGTTTTTT. Protein sequence: CATVNRVDTGELFF. V gene TRBV15 combines with J gene TRBJ2-2; the D gene is possibly TRBD1 (6 bases). Germline CDR1 and CDR2: LNHNV and YYDKDF (reference sequence). The length of the CDR3 is 14 residues. V was trimmed by 8 bases and J by 3 bases, leaving 13 bases between them.

The chain uses TRBV5-1 and TRBJ2-5, with 13 bases identical to TRBD2. J was trimmed by 5 bases and V by 0 bases; bases with no gene match: 7. Germline-derived CDR1 and CDR2 are SGHRS and YFSETQ. This CDR3 contains 17 residues. The CDR3 region has the DNA TGCGCCAGCAGCTTGGGACTAGCGGGGGGCCGACTGGAGACCCAGTACTTC. Protein: CASSLGLAGGRLETQYF.

This chain uses TRBV29-1 with TRBJ2-2; weak D call: TRBD1 (6 bases). The CDR3 length is 15 residues. Trimming removed 6 bases from V and 2 bases from J, with 16 bases in between. Per germline, CDR1 SQVTM and CDR2 ANQGSEA. The CDR3 DNA reads as TGCAGCGTCTCCAGGGGACACCTAAACACCGGGGAGCTGTTTTTT. Encoded protein: CSVSRGHLNTGELFF.

This clonotype was picked up a small number of times. This sequence joins TRBV12-3 or TRBV12-4 and TRBJ2-3; TRBD2 might be the D (7 bases). V was pared by 5 bases and J by 5 bases, with 14 bases between. The CDR3 runs to 14 residues. CDR3 in amino acids: CASSLRGAGDTQYF. In DNA form, the CDR3 reads TGTGCCAGCAGTCTCCGGGGGGCGGGAGATACGCAGTATTTT.

This clonotype was found a few times. The gene calls are TRBV12-3 or TRBV12-4 and TRBJ2-3; 7 nucleotides agree with TRBD2. V lost 8 bases, J lost 2 bases, and 7 bases stayed unmatched. CDR3 length: 14 residues. CDR3: CASGLRGDTDTQYF. CDR3 sequence (DNA): TGTGCCAGCGGGCTCCGGGGGGACACAGATACGCAGTATTTT.

This clonotype was seen a few times. The gene calls are TRBV5-1 and TRBJ2-1; TRBD1 is a possible D gene (6 bases). The V end was cut by 1 base, the J end by 10 bases, with 9 bases between. The CDR3 runs to 12 residues. Germline lookup yields CDR1 SGHRS and CDR2 YFSETQ. CDR3 bases: TGCGCCAGCAGCTTGCCCGGGACAGAGCAGTTCTTC. This gives the protein CASSLPGTEQFF.

This chain connects TRBV3-1 to TRBJ2-1, with D perhaps assigned TRBD1 or TRBD2 (5 bases each). V lost 6 bases, J lost 3 bases, and 15 bases lay in between. The CDR3 loop spans 15 amino acids. CDR1 and CDR2 from the germline V gene are LGHDT and YNNKEL (reference sequence). CDR3 in DNA: TGTGCCAGCAGGCACTCCGGGACGAACTACAATGAGCAGTTCTTC. This sequence encodes CASRHSGTNYNEQFF.

The chain links TRBV4-2 to TRBJ2-7; D not resolved. The CDR3 consists of 13 residues. Germline V CDR1 and CDR2: LGHNA, YNFKEQ. Trimming took off 0 bases at V and 6 bases at J, with 9 bases between the two ends. CDR3 loop: CASSQDQETEQYF. The CDR3 DNA is TGTGCCAGCAGCCAAGATCAGGAAACCGAGCAGTACTTC.

This clonotype has a handful of counts. CDR3 residues: CATGELDNEQFF. The DNA for the CDR3 is TGTGCCACAGGGGAGTTAGACAATGAGCAGTTCTTC. The V and J genes are TRBV10-3 and TRBJ2-1, with a weak D call TRBD1 (6 bases). Germline CDR1 is ENHRY and CDR2 is SYGVKD. Trimming stripped 10 bases from V and 5 bases from J, with 12 bases between. This CDR3 comprises 12 residues.

This clonotype was picked up a small number of times. The J gene is TRBJ2-3, the V gene TRBV20-1; 9 bases match TRBD2. Trimming took 5 bases from V and 1 from J; bases not matched to a gene: 4. The CDR3 runs 14 residues. From germline, CDR1 is DFQATT and CDR2 SNEGSKA (reference sequence). The CDR3 DNA reads TGCAGTGCTCGCCGGACTAGCGGCACAGATACGCAGTATTTT. As protein: CSARRTSGTDTQYF.

This clonotype was observed many times. This chain connects TRBV12-3 or TRBV12-4 to TRBJ1-1, with D unclear. The CDR3 sequence is 13 residues long. Trimming cost V 5 bases and J 3 bases, with 10 bases left between them. CDR3 in DNA: TGTGCCAGCAGTCCTCGGTGGGACACTGAAGCTTTCTTT. This sequence encodes CASSPRWDTEAFF.

The genes are TRBV5-1 and TRBJ2-2, with a possible D match to TRBD2 (5 bases). The germline CDR1 and CDR2 sequences are SGHRS and YFSETQ. Between the trimmed V and J ends, which lost 4 bases and 5 bases, there was a span of 9 bases. This CDR3 region has 13 residues. CDR3 protein: CASSLPGTGELFF. The CDR3 DNA is TGCGCCAGCAGCCTGCCGGGGACCGGGGAGCTGTTTTTT. Variable domain in full (rest from reference TRBV5-1 and TRBJ2-2): KAGVTQTPRYLIKTRGQQVTLSCSPISGHRSVSWYQQTPGQGLQFLFEYFSETQRNKGNFPGRFSGRQFSNSRSEMNVSTLELGDSALYLCASSLPGTGELFFGEGSRLTVL.

This clonotype was seen a handful of times. This rearrangement joins TRBV7-2 to TRBJ2-2; maybe TRBD1 (5 bases). Germline V gene sequence: CDR1 SGHTA, CDR2 FQGNSA. The ends were cut back, 5 bases at V and 0 bases at J, with 13 bases in the middle. CDR3 length: 16 amino acids. The CDR3 reads CASSPKTVPNTGELFF. DNA for the CDR3: TGTGCCAGCAGCCCAAAGACAGTTCCGAACACCGGGGAGCTGTTTTTT.

In its sample, this clonotype was seen a few times. The chain links TRBV5-6 to TRBJ2-3; D unresolved. The V and J ends lost 1 base and 6 bases respectively, with 12 bases between them. The CDR3 loop spans 14 amino acids. Germline lookup yields CDR1 SGHDT and CDR2 YYEEEE. The CDR3 sequence: CASSLLGSEDTQYF. The CDR3 DNA sequence: TGTGCCAGCAGCTTGTTGGGGTCGGAGGATACGCAGTATTTT.

The V and J genes are TRBV6-1 and TRBJ2-1; a weak D match, TRBD2 (5 bases). Germline values: CDR1 MNHNS, CDR2 SASEGT. V was cut by 6 bases and J by 9 bases, with 12 bases left in between. CDR3 length equals 12 residues. The DNA of the CDR3 is TGTGCCAGCAGGGGCGCGGCGGGTGAGCAGTTCTTC. Its protein product is CASRGAAGEQFF.

This chain joins TRBV9 and TRBJ2-1; 8 bases are shared with TRBD2. The V and J ends lost 3 bases and 2 bases, in that order; junction bases with no gene match: 7. The CDR3 runs 16 residues. The germline V gene encodes CDR1 SGDLS and CDR2 YYNGEE. CDR3 bases: TGTGCCAGCAGCGGGGGGGCGACTAGCGCCTACAATGAGCAGTTCTTC. As protein: CASSGGATSAYNEQFF.